Sequencing of this T cell receptor beta chain was carried out in a study of blood T cell repertoires in COVID-19. Across the study: Acute and convalescent COVID-19 samples came from the United States, Italy and Spain. From T cells, B-cell-depleted T cells, or PBMCs came the material, which was cDNA or gDNA.

Recovered status applied to Cohort 3 donors who had two consecutive negative PCRs. It also applied to those with clearance or with symptom resolution. Trimming pared 0 bases from V and 7 bases from J, leaving 10 bases between. In germline, CDR1 is MNHEY, CDR2 SVGEGT. This CDR3 contains 15 residues. The repertoire was sequenced with immunoSEQ multiplex PCR; TCRdb's copy has only in-frame clones and lacks some. The sample lists 300,000 to 400,000 clones, 70% to 90% occurring once. Sequencing was carried out using PBMCs or T cells enriched from blood (not recorded which). This sequence was found in a woman younger than 35 who had recovered from COVID-19. The chain carries TRBV6-2 or TRBV6-3 and TRBJ1-6, with D possibly being TRBD1 (6 bases). This CDR3 is CASSYSGTPNSPLHF. The CDR3 DNA reads TGTGCCAGCAGTTACTCAGGGACACCAAATTCACCCCTCCACTTT.